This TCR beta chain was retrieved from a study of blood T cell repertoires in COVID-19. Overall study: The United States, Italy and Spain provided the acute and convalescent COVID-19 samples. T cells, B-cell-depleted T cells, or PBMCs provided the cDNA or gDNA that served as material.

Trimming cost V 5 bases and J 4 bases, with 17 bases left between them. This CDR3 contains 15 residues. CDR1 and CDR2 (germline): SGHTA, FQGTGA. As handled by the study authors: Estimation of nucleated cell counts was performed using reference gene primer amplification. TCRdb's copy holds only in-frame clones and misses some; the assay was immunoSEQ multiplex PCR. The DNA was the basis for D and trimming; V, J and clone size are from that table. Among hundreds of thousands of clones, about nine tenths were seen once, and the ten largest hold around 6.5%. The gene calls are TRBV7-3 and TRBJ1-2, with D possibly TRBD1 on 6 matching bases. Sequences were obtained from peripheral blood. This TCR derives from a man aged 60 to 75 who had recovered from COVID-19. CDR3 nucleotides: TGTGCCAGCAGCCGCCCCCCGACAGGTTTCTATGGCTACACCTTC. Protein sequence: CASSRPPTGFYGYTF.